Each of the 2 T cell receptor beta chains below was sequenced from the same sample in a study of blood T cells in healthy people across ages. For the second PCR, which ran for roughly 6 to 12 cycles, a sample-barcoded 5' primer and a J-beta primer mix were used. Each CDR3 protein is one row after TCRdb ran MiXCR on the 5' RACE reads. The sample lists about 1.1 million distinct CDR3 sequences; roughly two fifths were seen once. The specimen sequenced was blood. Receptor source: a man between 18 and 29 years old in good health.

The CDR3 protein is CSAILLAGETYNEQYF. The CDR3 nucleotides are TGCAGTGCTATACTCTTAGCGGGGGAGACCTACAATGAGCAGTACTTC. The chain employs TRBV20-1 and TRBJ2-1, with 9 bases matching TRBD2. The J call is doubtful: the DNA matches TRBJ2-7 better. This CDR3 spans 16 amino acids. Germline V gives CDR1 DFQATT, CDR2 SNEGSKA (reference sequence).

The chain couples TRBV12-5 to TRBJ2-7, with D perhaps matching TRBD1 (6 bases). The CDR3 is 13 amino acids. Germline V lookup: CDR1 LGHNT, CDR2 FRNRAP. V was trimmed by 6 bases and J by 0 bases, leaving 9 bases between them. The CDR3 protein is CASGQGRSYEQYF. In DNA, the CDR3 is TGTGCTAGTGGACAGGGACGCTCCTACGAGCAGTACTTC.